The subject of this entry is one T cell receptor beta chain. What it binds is not known. The data were obtained in a study of cytomegalovirus exposure and HLA in healthy donors. Background on the study: For the roughly 370 genotyped donors, about 79% fell within the Caucasian-associated ancestry cluster.

Study conclusions and caveats: Later analysis reportedly placed an Asian-associated ancestry cluster below the roughly 640-donor mean in N-insertions.

Germline assignment: CDR1 LNHDA and CDR2 SQIVND (reference sequence). The CDR3 covers 13 residues. V was cut by 10 bases and J by 2 bases, with 12 bases left in between. Participants comprised healthy donors of bone marrow. Vbeta (60) and Jbeta (13) primers were used in the PCR. Profiling relied on immunoSEQ multiplex PCR, and the TCRdb table lists in-frame clones only, not all of them. The table includes 200,000 to 250,000 clones, about four fifths detected once. The sequencing sample was made of PBMCs. The chain uses TRBV19 and TRBJ1-5, with D perhaps TRBD1 (5 bases). The receptor was derived from a woman aged 45-65 years in good health and CMV-seropositive. In DNA form, the CDR3 reads TGTGCCACCATGGACAAGCGCAATCAGCCCCAGCATTTT. Its protein product is CATMDKRNQPQHF.